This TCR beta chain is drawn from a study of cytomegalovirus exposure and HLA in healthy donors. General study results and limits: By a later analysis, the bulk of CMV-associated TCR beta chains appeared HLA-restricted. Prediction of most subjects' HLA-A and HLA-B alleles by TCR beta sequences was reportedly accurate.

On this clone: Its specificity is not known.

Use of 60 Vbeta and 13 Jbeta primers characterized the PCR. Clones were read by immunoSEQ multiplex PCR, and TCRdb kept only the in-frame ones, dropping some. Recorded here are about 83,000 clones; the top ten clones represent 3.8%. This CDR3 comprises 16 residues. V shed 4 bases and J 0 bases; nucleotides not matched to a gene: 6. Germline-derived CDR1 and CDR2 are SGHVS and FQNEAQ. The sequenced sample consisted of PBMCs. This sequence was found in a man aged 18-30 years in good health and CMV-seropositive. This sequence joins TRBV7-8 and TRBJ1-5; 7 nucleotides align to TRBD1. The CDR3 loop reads CASSSRDRDSNQPQHF. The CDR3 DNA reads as TGTGCCAGCAGCTCCCGGGACAGAGATAGCAATCAGCCCCAGCATTTT.